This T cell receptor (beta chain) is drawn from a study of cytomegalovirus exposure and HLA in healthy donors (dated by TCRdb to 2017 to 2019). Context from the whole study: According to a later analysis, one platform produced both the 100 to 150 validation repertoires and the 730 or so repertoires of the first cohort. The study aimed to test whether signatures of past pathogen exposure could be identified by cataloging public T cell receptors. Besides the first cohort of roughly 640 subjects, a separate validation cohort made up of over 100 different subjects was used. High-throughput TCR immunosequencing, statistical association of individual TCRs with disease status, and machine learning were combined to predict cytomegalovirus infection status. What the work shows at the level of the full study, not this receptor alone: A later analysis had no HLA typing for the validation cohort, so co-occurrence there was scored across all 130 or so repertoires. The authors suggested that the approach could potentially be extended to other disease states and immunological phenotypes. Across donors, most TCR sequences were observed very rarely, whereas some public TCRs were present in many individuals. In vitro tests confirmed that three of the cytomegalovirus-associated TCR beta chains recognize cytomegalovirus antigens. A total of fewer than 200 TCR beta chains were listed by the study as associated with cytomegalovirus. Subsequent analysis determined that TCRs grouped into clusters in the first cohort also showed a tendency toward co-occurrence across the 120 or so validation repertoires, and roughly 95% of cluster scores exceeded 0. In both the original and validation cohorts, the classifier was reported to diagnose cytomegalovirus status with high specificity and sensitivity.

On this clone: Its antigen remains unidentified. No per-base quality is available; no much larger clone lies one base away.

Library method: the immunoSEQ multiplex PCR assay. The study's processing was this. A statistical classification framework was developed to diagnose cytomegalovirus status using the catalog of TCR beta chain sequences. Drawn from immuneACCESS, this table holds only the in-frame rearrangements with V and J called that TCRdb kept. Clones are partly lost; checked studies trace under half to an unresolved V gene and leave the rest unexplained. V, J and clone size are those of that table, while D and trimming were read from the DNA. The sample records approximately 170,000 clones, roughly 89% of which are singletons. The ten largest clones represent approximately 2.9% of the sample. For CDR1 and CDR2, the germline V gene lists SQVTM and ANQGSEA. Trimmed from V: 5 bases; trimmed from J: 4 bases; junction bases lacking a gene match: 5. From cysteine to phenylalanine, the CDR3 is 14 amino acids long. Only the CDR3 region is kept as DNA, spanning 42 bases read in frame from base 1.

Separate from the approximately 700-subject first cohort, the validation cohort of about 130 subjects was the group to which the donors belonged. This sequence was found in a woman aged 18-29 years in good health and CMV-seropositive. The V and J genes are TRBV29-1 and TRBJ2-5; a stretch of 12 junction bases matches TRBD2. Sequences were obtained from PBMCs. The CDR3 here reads CSVLRTSGAETQYF. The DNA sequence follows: TGCAGCGTTCTAAGGACTAGCGGGGCAGAGACCCAGTACTTC. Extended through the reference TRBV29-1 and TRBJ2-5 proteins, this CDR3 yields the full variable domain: SAVISQKPSRDICQRGTSLTIQCQVDSQVTMMFWYRQQPGQSLTLIATANQGSEATYESGFVIDKFPISRPNLTFSTLTVSNMSPEDSSIYLCSVLRTSGAETQYFGPGTRLLVL.